This T cell receptor (beta chain) emerged from a study of blood T cell repertoires in COVID-19. About the study: PBMCs, B-cell-depleted T cells, or T cells provided the cDNA or gDNA that made up the material.

Germline loops: CDR1 GTSNPN, CDR2 SVGIG (reference sequence). With V trimmed by 4 bases and J by 4 bases, 6 bases remained unmatched. The CDR3 spans 13 residues. Patients in Seattle were enrolled during active infection, then followed longitudinally. Original processing methods: Amplified reference gene primers provided the basis for estimating nucleated cell counts. Clones were sequenced by immunoSEQ multiplex PCR, and TCRdb holds only the in-frame ones, with some missing. The V and J calls and clone size come from that table; D and trimming were worked out from the DNA. The sample has 70,000 to 95,000 clones; 90% to 95% are singletons.

This rearrangement joins TRBV30 to TRBJ1-2; TRBD1 matches at 7 bases. The TCR was taken from a man between 45 and 60 years old with COVID-19, enrolled during active disease. The sequencing sample was made of peripheral blood. CDR3 nucleotides: TGTGCCTGGACAGGGGGTTCTTTCTATGGCTACACCTTC. Its protein product is CAWTGGSFYGYTF.